This paragraph covers one TCR beta chain sequence. The source of the sample is a study of preoperative IRX-2 immunotherapy in early breast cancer. The treatment was: preoperative locoregional IRX-2 cytokine immunotherapy. Patients received preoperative, locoregional IRX-2 cytokine immunotherapy in a phase Ib study. Here immunoSEQ multiplex PCR was the method, and the copy in TCRdb shows in-frame clones only, minus some. The sample shows 7,000 to 9,000 clones, around 84% of them seen only once. The V gene lost 3 bases and the J gene lost 0 bases, with 8 bases spanning the gap. The CDR3 is 13 amino acids. Germline CDR1 and CDR2: GTSNPN and SVGIG (reference sequence).

This receptor was identified in a human donor with breast cancer. The J gene is TRBJ1-1, the V gene TRBV30; D unresolved. Here the sequenced sample was tumor tissue, taken after IRX-2 immunotherapy. CDR3 in DNA: TGTGCCTGGAGCCATTTGATGAACACTGAAGCTTTCTTT. Translated: CAWSHLMNTEAFF.